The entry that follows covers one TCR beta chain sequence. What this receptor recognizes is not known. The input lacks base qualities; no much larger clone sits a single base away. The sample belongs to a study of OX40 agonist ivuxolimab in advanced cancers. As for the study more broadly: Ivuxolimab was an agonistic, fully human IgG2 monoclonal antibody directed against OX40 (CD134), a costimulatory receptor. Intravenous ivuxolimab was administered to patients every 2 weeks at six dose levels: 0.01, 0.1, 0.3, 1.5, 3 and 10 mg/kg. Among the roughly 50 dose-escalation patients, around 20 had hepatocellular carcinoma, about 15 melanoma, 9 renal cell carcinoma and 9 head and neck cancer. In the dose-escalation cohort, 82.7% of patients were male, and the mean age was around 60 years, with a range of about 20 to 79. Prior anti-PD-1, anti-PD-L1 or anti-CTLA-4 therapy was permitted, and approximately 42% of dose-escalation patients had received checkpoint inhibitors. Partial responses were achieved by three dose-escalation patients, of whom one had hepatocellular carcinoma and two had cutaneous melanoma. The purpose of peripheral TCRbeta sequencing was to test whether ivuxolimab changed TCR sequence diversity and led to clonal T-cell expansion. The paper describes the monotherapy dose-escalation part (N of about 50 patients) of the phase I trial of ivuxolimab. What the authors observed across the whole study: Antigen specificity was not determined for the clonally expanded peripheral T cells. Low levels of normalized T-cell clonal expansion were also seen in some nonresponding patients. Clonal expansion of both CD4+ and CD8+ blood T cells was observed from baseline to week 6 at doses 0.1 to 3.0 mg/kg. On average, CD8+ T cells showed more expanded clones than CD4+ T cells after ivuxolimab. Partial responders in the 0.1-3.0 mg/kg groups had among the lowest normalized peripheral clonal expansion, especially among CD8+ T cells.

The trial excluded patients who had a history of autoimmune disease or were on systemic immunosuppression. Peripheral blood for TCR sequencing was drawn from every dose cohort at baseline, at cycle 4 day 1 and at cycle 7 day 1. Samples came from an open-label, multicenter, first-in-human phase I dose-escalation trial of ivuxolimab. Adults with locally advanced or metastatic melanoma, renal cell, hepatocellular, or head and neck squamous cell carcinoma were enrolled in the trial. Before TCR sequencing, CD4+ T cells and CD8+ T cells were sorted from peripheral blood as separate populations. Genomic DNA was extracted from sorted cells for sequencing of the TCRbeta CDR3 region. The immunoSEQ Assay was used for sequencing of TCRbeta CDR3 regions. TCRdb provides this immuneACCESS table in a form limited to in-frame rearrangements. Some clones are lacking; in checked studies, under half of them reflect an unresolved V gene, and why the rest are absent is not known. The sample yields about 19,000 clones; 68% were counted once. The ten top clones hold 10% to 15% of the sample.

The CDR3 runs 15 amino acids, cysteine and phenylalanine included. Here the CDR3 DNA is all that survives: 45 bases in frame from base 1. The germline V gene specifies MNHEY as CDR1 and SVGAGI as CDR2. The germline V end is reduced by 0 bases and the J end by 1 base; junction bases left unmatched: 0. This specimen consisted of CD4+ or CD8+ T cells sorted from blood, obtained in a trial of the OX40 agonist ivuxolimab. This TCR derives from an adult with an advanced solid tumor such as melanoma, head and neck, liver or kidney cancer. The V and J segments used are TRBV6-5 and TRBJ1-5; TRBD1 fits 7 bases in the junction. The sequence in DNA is TGTGCCAGCAGTTACTCGGGACAGAGCAATCAGCCCCAGCATTTT. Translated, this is CASSYSGQSNQPQHF.